The present entry profiles one T cell receptor beta chain with its context. This specimen comes from a study of blood T cell repertoires in COVID-19. Looking at the study overall: The origin of the acute and convalescent COVID-19 samples was the United States, Italy and Spain.

The germline V gene has CDR1 MDHEN and CDR2 SYDVKM. The CDR3 runs to 14 residues. V was clipped by 5 bases and J by 4 bases, with 12 bases between them. TCRdb's table, derived via immunoSEQ multiplex PCR, lists solely in-frame clones and lacks some. The table shows 250,000 to 300,000 clones, with 86% occurring only once. One Seattle source followed patients from active infection through their disease course. This receptor was identified in a woman aged 65 to 85 with COVID-19, enrolled during active disease. Source material: peripheral blood. V and J are TRBV28 and TRBJ1-5, with D hard to call. The CDR3 here is CASSPPLTNQPQHF. The CDR3 region has the DNA TGTGCCAGCAGTCCCCCGCTGACTAATCAGCCCCAGCATTTT.